This TCR beta chain was sequenced in a study of identical twins. This clonotype occurred a few times. Its antigen is not known. General study findings and limits: Where beta out-of-frame sequences were concerned, excess twin sharing was weaker.

One entry per CDR3 protein, called by TCRdb with MiXCR from the 5' RACE reads. Among about 200,000 distinct CDR3 sequences listed, 15% were seen once. The CDR3 extends over 13 amino acids. Trimming took off 9 bases at V and 5 bases at J, with 16 bases between the two ends. Germline CDR1 and CDR2: MNHEY and SMNVEV (reference sequence). These data are also associated with another study on T cells expressing NK-cell markers. This second study notes: Dominant NKG2C+ clonotypes accounted for about 1.0-8% of CD8+ T cells in roughly 6 donors. HCMV specificity of the expanded NKG2C+ T cell clones was not established.

The source material was CD8+ T cells sorted from blood. This TCR was sampled from a woman between 18 and 29 years old in good health. The chain employs TRBV27 and TRBJ2-5; weak D call: TRBD1 (5 bases). CDR3 loop: CASRGLGMETQYF. In DNA form, the CDR3 reads TGTGCCAGTAGGGGCTTGGGGATGGAGACCCAGTACTTC.